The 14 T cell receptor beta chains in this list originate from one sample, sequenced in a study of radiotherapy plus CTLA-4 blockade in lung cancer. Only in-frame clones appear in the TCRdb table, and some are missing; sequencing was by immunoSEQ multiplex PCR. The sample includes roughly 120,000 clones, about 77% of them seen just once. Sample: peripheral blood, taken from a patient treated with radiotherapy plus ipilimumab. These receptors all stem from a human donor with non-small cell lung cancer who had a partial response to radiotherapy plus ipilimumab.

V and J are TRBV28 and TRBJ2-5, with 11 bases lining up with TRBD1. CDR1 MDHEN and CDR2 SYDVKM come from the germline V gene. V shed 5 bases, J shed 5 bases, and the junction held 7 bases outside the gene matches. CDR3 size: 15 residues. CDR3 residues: CASSPGQGAWETQYF. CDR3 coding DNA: TGTGCCAGCAGTCCCGGACAGGGGGCTTGGGAGACCCAGTACTTC.

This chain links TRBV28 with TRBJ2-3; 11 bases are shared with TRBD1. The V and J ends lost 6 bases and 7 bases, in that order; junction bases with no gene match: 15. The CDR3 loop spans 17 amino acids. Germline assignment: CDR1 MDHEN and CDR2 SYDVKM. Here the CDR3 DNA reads TGTGCCAGCAGCCCAATTATGAGGGACAGGGGGTCGCATACGCAGTATTTT. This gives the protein CASSPIMRDRGSHTQYF.

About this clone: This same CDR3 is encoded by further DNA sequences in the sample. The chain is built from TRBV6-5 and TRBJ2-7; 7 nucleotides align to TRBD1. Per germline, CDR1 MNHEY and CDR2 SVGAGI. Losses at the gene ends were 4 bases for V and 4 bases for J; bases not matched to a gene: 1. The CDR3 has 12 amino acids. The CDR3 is CASSLQGYEQYF. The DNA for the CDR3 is TGTGCCAGCAGTTTACAGGGGTACGAGCAGTACTTC.

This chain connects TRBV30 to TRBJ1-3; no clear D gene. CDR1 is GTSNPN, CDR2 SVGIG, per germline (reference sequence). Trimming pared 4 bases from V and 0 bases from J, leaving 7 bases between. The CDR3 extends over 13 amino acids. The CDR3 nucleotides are TGTGCCTGGACAGGTTTCTCTGGAAACACCATATATTTT. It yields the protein CAWTGFSGNTIYF.

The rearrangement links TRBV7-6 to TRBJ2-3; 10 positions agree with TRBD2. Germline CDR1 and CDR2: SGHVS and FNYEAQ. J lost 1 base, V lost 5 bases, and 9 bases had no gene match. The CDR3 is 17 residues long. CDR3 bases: TGTGCCAGCAGCGATCCCCCTGGGACTAGCGGCACAGATACGCAGTATTTT. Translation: CASSDPPGTSGTDTQYF.

The CDR3 here is CASSLQGRRTEAFF. The DNA for the CDR3 is TGTGCCAGCAGCTTACAGGGGCGGAGGACTGAAGCTTTCTTT. The V gene is TRBV7-9, the J gene TRBJ1-1; D may be TRBD1 (6 bases). The CDR3 runs to 14 residues. Per germline, CDR1 SEHNR and CDR2 FQNEAQ (reference sequence). Trimming pared 2 bases from V and 5 bases from J, leaving 12 bases between.

The CDR3: CARSLGARPGNTIYF. The CDR3 bases are TGTGCCAGAAGCTTGGGGGCACGTCCTGGAAACACCATATATTTT. V gene TRBV5-3 combines with J gene TRBJ1-3; no reliable D call. TRBV5-3 is marked as an open reading frame, function uncertain. The CDR3 runs 15 residues. V dropped 0 bases and J dropped 2 bases, with 9 bases sitting between them.

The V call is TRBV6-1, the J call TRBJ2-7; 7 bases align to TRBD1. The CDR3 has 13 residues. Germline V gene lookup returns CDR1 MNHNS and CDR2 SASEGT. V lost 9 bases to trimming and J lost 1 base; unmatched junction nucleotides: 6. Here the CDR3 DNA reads TGTGCCAGTATGACAGGGCGGTCCTACGAGCAGTACTTC. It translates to CASMTGRSYEQYF.

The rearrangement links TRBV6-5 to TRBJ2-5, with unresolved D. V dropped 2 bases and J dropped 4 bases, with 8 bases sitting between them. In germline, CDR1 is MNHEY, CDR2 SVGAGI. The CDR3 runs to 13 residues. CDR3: CASSYIPRETQYF. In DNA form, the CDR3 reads TGTGCCAGCAGTTACATTCCTCGAGAGACCCAGTACTTC.

This CDR3 is CASSTGTVSYNEQFF. In DNA form, the CDR3 reads TGTGCCAGCAGCACTGGGACAGTCTCCTACAATGAGCAGTTCTTC. The V gene is TRBV7-2, the J gene TRBJ2-1, with 7 positions matching TRBD1. V lost 5 bases to trimming and J lost 0 bases; unmatched junction nucleotides: 4. The germline V gene has CDR1 SGHTA and CDR2 FQGNSA. This CDR3 contains 15 residues.

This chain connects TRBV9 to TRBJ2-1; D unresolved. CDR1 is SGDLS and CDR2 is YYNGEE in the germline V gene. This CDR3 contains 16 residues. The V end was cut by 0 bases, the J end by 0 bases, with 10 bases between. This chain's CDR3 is CASSVATASSYNEQFF. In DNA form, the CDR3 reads TGTGCCAGCAGCGTAGCTACAGCCAGCTCCTACAATGAGCAGTTCTTC.

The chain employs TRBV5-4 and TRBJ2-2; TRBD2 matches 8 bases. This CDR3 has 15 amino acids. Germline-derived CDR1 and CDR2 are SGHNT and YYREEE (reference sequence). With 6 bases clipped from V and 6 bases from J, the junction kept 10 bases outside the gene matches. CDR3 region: CASKGGRIGSGELFF. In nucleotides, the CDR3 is TGTGCCAGCAAGGGCGGGAGGATTGGATCCGGGGAGCTGTTTTTT.

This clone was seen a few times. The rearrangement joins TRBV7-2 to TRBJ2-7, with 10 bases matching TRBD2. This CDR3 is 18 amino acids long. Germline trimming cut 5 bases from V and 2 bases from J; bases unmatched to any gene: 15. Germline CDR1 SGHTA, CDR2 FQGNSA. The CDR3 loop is CASSPLASGSLSTYEQYF. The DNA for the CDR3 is TGTGCCAGCAGCCCTCTGGCTAGCGGGAGTTTGAGTACCTACGAGCAGTACTTC. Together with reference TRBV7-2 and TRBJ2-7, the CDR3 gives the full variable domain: GAGVSQSPSNKVTEKGKDVELRCDPISGHTALYWYRQSLGQGLEFLIYFQGNSAPDKSGLPSDRFSAERTGGSVSTLTIQRTQQEDSAVYLCASSPLASGSLSTYEQYFGPGTRLTVT.

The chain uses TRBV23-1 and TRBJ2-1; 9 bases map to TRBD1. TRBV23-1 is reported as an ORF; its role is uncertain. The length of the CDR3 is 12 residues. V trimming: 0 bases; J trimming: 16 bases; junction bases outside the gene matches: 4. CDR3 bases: TGCGCCAGCAGTCAATCCCGGGACAGGGTTTTCTTC. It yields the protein CASSQSRDRVFF.